This T cell receptor beta chain stems from a study of T cells in Graves' hyperthyroidism and ophthalmopathy. Study-level information: Blood was drawn when the patient was first diagnosed and still untreated.

RNA transcripts were the template for amplifying TCR beta CDR3 regions. TCR CDR3 underwent first-round RT-PCR with the HTBI primer set. TCRdb fed the multiplex PCR reads into MiXCR, producing one record per CDR3 protein. The table has roughly 240,000 distinct CDR3 sequences, approximately 25% seen once. V dropped 6 bases and J dropped 4 bases, with 15 bases sitting between them. CDR3 size: 14 residues. Germline CDR1 MDHEN, CDR2 SYDVKM. The chain uses TRBV28 and TRBJ1-1; the D gene is possibly TRBD1 (6 bases). Material: blood. The receptor was isolated from a woman between 35 and 50 years old with Graves' ophthalmopathy. CDR3 sequence reads: CASSLVRGGTEAFF. The CDR3 coding sequence is TGTGCCAGCAGCCTCGTCAGAGGGGGCACTGAAGCTTTCTTT. Based on the CDR3 plus reference TRBV28 and TRBJ1-1, the full variable domain is DVKVTQSSRYLVKRTGEKVFLECVQDMDHENMFWYRQDPGLGLRLIYFSYDVKMKEKGDIPEGYSVSREKKERFSLILESASTNQTSMYLCASSLVRGGTEAFFGQGTRLTVV.